This T cell receptor (beta chain) comes out of a study of early T cells in non-severe SARS-CoV-2 infection. This clonotype was picked up many times. The CDR3 has 15 amino acids. Per the germline V gene, CDR1 is SGHVS and CDR2 is FQNEAQ. V was trimmed by 1 base and J by 4 bases, leaving 11 bases between them. One entry per CDR3 protein results from TCRdb running MiXCR on the 5' RACE reads. The sample includes around 31,000 distinct CDR3 sequences, under 10% of them seen just once. This TCR was recovered from an adult who was a healthcare worker with PCR-confirmed SARS-CoV-2 infection or an uninfected control (not recorded which). This sequence joins TRBV7-8 and TRBJ1-5; maybe TRBD1 (6 bases). The material sequenced was whole blood. CDR3 sequence: CASSLDGTQNQPQHF. The CDR3 DNA reads TGTGCCAGCAGCTTAGATGGGACACAAAATCAGCCCCAGCATTTT.